These T cell receptor beta chains were read from a single sample in a study of T cells after yellow fever vaccination. TCRdb called the 5' RACE reads again in MiXCR, with one record for every CDR3 protein. In the table there are about 310,000 distinct CDR3 sequences, approximately 3.8% of which are singletons. Source: PBMCs, taken on the day of the yellow fever booster vaccination. These receptors were collected from a man aged 18 to 30 who received the YFV17D yellow fever vaccine. Each CDR3 is given with its conserved first and last residue. Fields, in order: J gene, V gene, clone size, D gene, CDR3 protein, CDR3 DNA. D genes are given only for firm matches. Not every row has a clone size; where given, it reads once, few, many or a size class.

j_call: TRBJ2-5; v_call: TRBV6-5; clone_size: .; d_call: .; cdr3_aa: CASSAGHHQETQYF; cdr3_nt: TGTGCCAGCAGTGCGGGACACCACCAAGAGACCCAGTACTTC
j_call: TRBJ2-5; v_call: TRBV9; clone_size: few; d_call: TRBD2; cdr3_aa: CASSVGGSGGSQETQYF; cdr3_nt: TGTGCCAGCAGCGTAGGGGGTAGCGGGGGCTCCCAAGAGACCCAGTACTTC
j_call: TRBJ2-5; v_call: TRBV28; clone_size: few; d_call: .; cdr3_aa: CASEGGQETQYF; cdr3_nt: TGTGCCAGCGAGGGGGGTCAAGAGACCCAGTACTTC
j_call: TRBJ1-2; v_call: TRBV7-9; clone_size: many; d_call: .; cdr3_aa: CASTFDNAGSYGYTF; cdr3_nt: TGTGCCAGCACCTTCGACAACGCGGGGAGCTATGGCTACACCTTC
j_call: TRBJ2-2; v_call: TRBV5-1; clone_size: .; d_call: TRBD1; cdr3_aa: CASSLPQGGNTGELFF; cdr3_nt: TGCGCCAGCAGCTTACCACAGGGGGGAAACACCGGGGAGCTGTTTTTT
j_call: TRBJ2-5; v_call: TRBV11-3; clone_size: few; d_call: .; cdr3_aa: CASSPFSGGETQYF; cdr3_nt: TGTGCCAGCAGCCCTTTCAGCGGAGGAGAGACCCAGTACTTC
j_call: TRBJ2-4; v_call: TRBV7-9; clone_size: many; d_call: .; cdr3_aa: CASSTPWDIQYF; cdr3_nt: TGTGCCAGCAGCACACCTTGGGACATTCAGTACTTC
j_call: TRBJ2-7; v_call: TRBV5-1; clone_size: many; d_call: .; cdr3_aa: CASSYRGGPTEEQYF; cdr3_nt: TGCGCCAGCAGCTATCGAGGGGGACCGACTGAAGAGCAGTACTTC
j_call: TRBJ1-2; v_call: TRBV4-3; clone_size: few; d_call: .; cdr3_aa: CASQEMADGYTF; cdr3_nt: TGCGCCAGCCAAGAAATGGCAGATGGCTACACCTTC
j_call: TRBJ1-1; v_call: TRBV12-3/TRBV12-4; clone_size: many; d_call: .; cdr3_aa: CASTTRRFGTEAFF; cdr3_nt: TGTGCCAGCACCACCAGGAGGTTTGGCACTGAAGCTTTCTTT
j_call: TRBJ2-2; v_call: TRBV5-1; clone_size: .; d_call: TRBD1; cdr3_aa: CASSIRQGHTGELFF; cdr3_nt: TGCGCCAGCAGCATCCGACAGGGGCACACCGGGGAGCTGTTTTTT
j_call: TRBJ2-5; v_call: TRBV5-1; clone_size: .; d_call: .; cdr3_aa: CASGSLGGPGETQYF; cdr3_nt: TGCGCCAGCGGGTCCCTGGGGGGGCCCGGGGAGACCCAGTACTTC
j_call: TRBJ1-5; v_call: TRBV5-1; clone_size: many; d_call: .; cdr3_aa: CASSLAGYSNQPQHF; cdr3_nt: TGTGCCAGCAGCTTGGCAGGGTATAGCAATCAGCCCCAGCATTTT
j_call: TRBJ2-3; v_call: TRBV20-1; clone_size: many; d_call: .; cdr3_aa: CSAPRGMGTDTQYF; cdr3_nt: TGCAGTGCTCCGAGGGGGATGGGCACAGATACGCAGTATTTT
j_call: TRBJ2-3; v_call: TRBV5-1; clone_size: few; d_call: TRBD1; cdr3_aa: CASSIDRADTQYF; cdr3_nt: TGCGCCAGCAGCATTGACAGGGCAGATACGCAGTATTTT
j_call: TRBJ2-5; v_call: TRBV6-1; clone_size: many; d_call: TRBD1; cdr3_aa: CASSEGTGAQETQYF; cdr3_nt: TGTGCCAGCAGTGAAGGGACAGGGGCCCAAGAGACCCAGTACTTC